This note documents a single T cell receptor (beta chain) sequence. This record belongs to a study of blood T cell repertoires in COVID-19. Study at large: The study drew acute and convalescent COVID-19 samples from the United States, Italy and Spain. The analysed material was cDNA or gDNA that came from T cells, B-cell-depleted T cells, or PBMCs.

How the authors handled the data: For nucleated cells, counts were estimated from reference gene primer amplification. Clones were read by immunoSEQ multiplex PCR, and TCRdb kept only the in-frame ones, dropping some. The D gene and trimming were derived from the DNA, and the V and J assignments and clone size from that table. The data hold 45,000 to 60,000 clones, with 90% to 95% observed a single time. The source of this sequence is a man aged 50 or older with acute or convalescent COVID-19. Sequencing input: peripheral blood.

The CDR3 DNA is TGTGCCAGCAGCGACCCCGGGACTGGATTCAATGAGCAGTTCTTC. Translation: CASSDPGTGFNEQFF. The chain carries TRBV7-2 and TRBJ2-1, with a possible D match to TRBD2 (6 bases). The V end was cut by 5 bases, the J end by 6 bases, with 17 bases between. The CDR3 is 15 residues long. CDR1 is SGHTA and CDR2 is FQGNSA in the germline V gene.